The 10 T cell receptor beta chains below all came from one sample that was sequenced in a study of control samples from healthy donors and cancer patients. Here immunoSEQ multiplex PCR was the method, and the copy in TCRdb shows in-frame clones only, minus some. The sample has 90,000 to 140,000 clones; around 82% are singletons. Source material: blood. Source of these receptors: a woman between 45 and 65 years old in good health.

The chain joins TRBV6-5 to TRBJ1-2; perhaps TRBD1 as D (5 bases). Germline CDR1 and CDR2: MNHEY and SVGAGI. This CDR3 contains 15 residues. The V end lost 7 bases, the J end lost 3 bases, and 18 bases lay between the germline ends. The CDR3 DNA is TGTGCCAGCAATCCACTTCGGGGCTGGGACTATGGCTACACCTTC. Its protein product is CASNPLRGWDYGYTF.

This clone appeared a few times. The CDR3 DNA is TGTGCCAGCAAGTCTGAGGGGCTGGGCAATCAGCCCCAGCATTTT. The encoded protein is CASKSEGLGNQPQHF. This sequence joins TRBV6-5 and TRBJ1-5; perhaps TRBD1 as D (5 bases). The germline gives CDR1 MNHEY, CDR2 SVGAGI. This CDR3 has 15 amino acids. Trimming removed 7 bases at V and 2 bases at J, with 15 bases between.

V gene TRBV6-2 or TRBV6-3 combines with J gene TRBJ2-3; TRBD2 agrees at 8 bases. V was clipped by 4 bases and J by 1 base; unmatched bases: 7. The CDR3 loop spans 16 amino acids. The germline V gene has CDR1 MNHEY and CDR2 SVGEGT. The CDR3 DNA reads TGTGCCAGCAGTTCCATCCACGGGAGGGGCACAGATACGCAGTATTTT. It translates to CASSSIHGRGTDTQYF.

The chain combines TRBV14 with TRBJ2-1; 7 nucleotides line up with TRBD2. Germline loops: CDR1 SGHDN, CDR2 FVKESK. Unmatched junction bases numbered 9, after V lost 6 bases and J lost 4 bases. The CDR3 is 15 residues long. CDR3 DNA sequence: TGTGCCAGCAGTCCGCTCCTAGCGGAATACAATGAGCAGTTCTTC. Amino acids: CASSPLLAEYNEQFF.

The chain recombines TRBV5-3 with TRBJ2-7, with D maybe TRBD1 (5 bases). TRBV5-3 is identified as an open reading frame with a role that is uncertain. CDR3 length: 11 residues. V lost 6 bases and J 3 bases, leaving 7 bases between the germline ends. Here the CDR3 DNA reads TGTGCCAGAATCAGGGACTACGAGCAGTACTTC. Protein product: CARIRDYEQYF.

The CDR3 DNA follows: TGTGCCAGCAGCTCCCGAGGGAGGAATTACTATGAGCAGTTCTTC. This translates into CASSSRGRNYYEQFF. The gene calls are TRBV5-4 and TRBJ2-1; D may be TRBD2 (6 bases). Per germline, CDR1 SGHNT and CDR2 YYREEE (reference sequence). The V end was cut by 3 bases, the J end by 8 bases, with 18 bases between. The CDR3 covers 15 residues.

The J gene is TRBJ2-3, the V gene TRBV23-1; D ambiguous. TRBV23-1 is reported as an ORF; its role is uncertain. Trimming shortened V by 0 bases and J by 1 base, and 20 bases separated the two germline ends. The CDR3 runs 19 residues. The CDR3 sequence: CASSQSKFPGPDCTDTQYF. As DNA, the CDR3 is TGCGCCAGCAGTCAATCGAAGTTCCCAGGACCGGATTGCACAGATACGCAGTATTTT.

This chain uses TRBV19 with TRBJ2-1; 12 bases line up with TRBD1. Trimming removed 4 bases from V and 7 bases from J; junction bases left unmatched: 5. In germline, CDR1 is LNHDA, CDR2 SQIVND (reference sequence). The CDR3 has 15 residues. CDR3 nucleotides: TGTGCCAGTAGTAATCCGGGACAGGGGGCAAATGAGCAGTTCTTC. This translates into CASSNPGQGANEQFF. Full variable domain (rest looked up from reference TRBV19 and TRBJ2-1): DGGITQSPKYLFRKEGQNVTLSCEQNLNHDAMYWYRQDPGQGLRLIYYSQIVNDFQKGDIAEGYSVSREKKESFPLTVTSAQKNPTAFYLCASSNPGQGANEQFFGPGTRLTVL.

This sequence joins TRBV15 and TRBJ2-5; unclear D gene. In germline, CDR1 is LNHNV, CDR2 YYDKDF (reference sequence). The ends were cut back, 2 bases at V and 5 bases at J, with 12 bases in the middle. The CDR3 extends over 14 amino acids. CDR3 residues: CATSRRSDAETQYF. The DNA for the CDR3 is TGTGCCACCAGCAGAAGGTCAGATGCGGAGACCCAGTACTTC.

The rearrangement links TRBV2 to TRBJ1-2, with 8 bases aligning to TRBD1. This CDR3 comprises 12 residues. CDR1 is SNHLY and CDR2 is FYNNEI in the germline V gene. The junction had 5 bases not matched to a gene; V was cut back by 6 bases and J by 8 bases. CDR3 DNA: TGTGCCAGCAGGCAGGACAGGGAAGGCTACACCTTC. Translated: CASRQDREGYTF.